A selection of T cell receptor beta chains follows, all from one sample in a study of cytomegalovirus exposure and HLA in healthy donors. Clones were read by immunoSEQ multiplex PCR, and TCRdb kept only the in-frame ones, dropping some. The sample features 140,000 to 150,000 clones, with more than 0.8% in its top ten. Sequenced sample: PBMCs. The receptor source for this set is a male donor in good health and CMV-seronegative. Both conserved end residues are part of each CDR3. D genes are given only for firm matches.

j_gene: TRBJ2-5; v_gene: TRBV9; d_gene: NA; CDR3aa: CASSEGPRGGQETQYF; CDR3nt: TGTGCCAGCAGCGAGGGGCCCAGGGGAGGGCAAGAGACCCAGTACTTC
j_gene: TRBJ1-1; v_gene: TRBV28; d_gene: NA; CDR3aa: CASSLLENTEAFF; CDR3nt: TGTGCCAGCAGTTTATTAGAGAACACTGAAGCTTTCTTT
j_gene: TRBJ2-1; v_gene: TRBV7-3; d_gene: TRBD2; CDR3aa: CASSSGTSINEQFF; CDR3nt: TGTGCCAGCAGCTCCGGGACTAGCATCAATGAGCAGTTCTTC
j_gene: TRBJ1-1; v_gene: TRBV27; d_gene: NA; CDR3aa: CASSFDGFTEAFF; CDR3nt: TGTGCCAGCAGTTTTGACGGGTTCACTGAAGCTTTCTTT
j_gene: TRBJ1-2; v_gene: TRBV27; d_gene: TRBD1; CDR3aa: CASSPFEGAGYGYTF; CDR3nt: TGTGCCAGCAGTCCATTTGAGGGGGCTGGCTATGGCTACACCTTC
j_gene: TRBJ2-4; v_gene: TRBV6-5; d_gene: TRBD2; CDR3aa: CASKGLAGGENIQYF; CDR3nt: TGTGCCAGCAAAGGACTAGCGGGGGGGGAAAACATTCAGTACTTC
j_gene: TRBJ1-1; v_gene: TRBV11-2; d_gene: NA; CDR3aa: CASSILLDTEAFF; CDR3nt: TGTGCCAGCAGCATACTATTAGACACTGAAGCTTTCTTT
j_gene: TRBJ2-7; v_gene: TRBV30; d_gene: TRBD2; CDR3aa: CAWIGRDEQYF; CDR3nt: TGTGCCTGGATCGGGAGGGACGAGCAGTACTTC
j_gene: TRBJ1-6; v_gene: TRBV4-2; d_gene: TRBD1; CDR3aa: CASSHPGQSNSPLHF; CDR3nt: TGTGCCAGCAGCCATCCGGGACAGTCCAATTCACCCCTCCACTTT
j_gene: TRBJ1-1; v_gene: TRBV6-1; d_gene: TRBD1; CDR3aa: CASSRQGNTEAFF; CDR3nt: TGTGCCAGCAGTCGACAGGGGAACACTGAAGCTTTCTTT
j_gene: TRBJ2-1; v_gene: TRBV5-1; d_gene: TRBD2; CDR3aa: CASSLAGTSGNHEQFF; CDR3nt: TGCGCCAGCAGCTTGGCCGGGACTAGCGGGAACCATGAGCAGTTCTTC
j_gene: TRBJ1-1; v_gene: TRBV19; d_gene: NA; CDR3aa: CASSSRFGAEAFF; CDR3nt: TGTGCCAGTAGTAGCCGGTTCGGGGCTGAAGCTTTCTTT
j_gene: TRBJ1-4; v_gene: TRBV13; d_gene: NA; CDR3aa: CASSLSGSYEKLFF; CDR3nt: TGTGCCAGCAGCTTATCGGGTTCGTATGAAAAACTGTTTTTT
j_gene: TRBJ1-1; v_gene: TRBV19; d_gene: NA; CDR3aa: CASSTGILTEAFF; CDR3nt: TGTGCCAGTAGTACCGGGATCCTCACTGAAGCTTTCTTT
j_gene: TRBJ2-2; v_gene: TRBV9; d_gene: TRBD2; CDR3aa: CASSVGTGGFTGELFF; CDR3nt: TGTGCCAGCAGCGTAGGAACGGGGGGGTTCACCGGGGAGCTGTTTTTT
j_gene: TRBJ2-2; v_gene: TRBV5-1; d_gene: TRBD1; CDR3aa: CASSPRTGMNTGELFF; CDR3nt: TGCGCCAGCAGCCCGCGGACAGGGATGAACACCGGGGAGCTGTTTTTT
j_gene: TRBJ2-1; v_gene: TRBV6-1; d_gene: NA; CDR3aa: CASRVDSKPSNEQFF; CDR3nt: TGTGCCAGCAGGGTGGACAGCAAGCCCTCCAATGAGCAGTTCTTC
j_gene: TRBJ2-7; v_gene: TRBV5-1; d_gene: TRBD1; CDR3aa: CASSLAQGASYEQYF; CDR3nt: TGCGCCAGCAGCTTGGCCCAGGGGGCGTCCTACGAGCAGTACTTC
j_gene: TRBJ2-4; v_gene: TRBV18; d_gene: NA; CDR3aa: CASSPGGGLNIQYF; CDR3nt: TGTGCCAGCTCACCAGGAGGAGGGTTAAACATTCAGTACTTC
j_gene: TRBJ2-5; v_gene: TRBV11-3; d_gene: NA; CDR3aa: CASSSVGAGQETQYF; CDR3nt: TGTGCCAGCAGCTCGGTAGGGGCGGGGCAAGAGACCCAGTACTTC
j_gene: TRBJ2-6; v_gene: TRBV29-1; d_gene: NA; CDR3aa: CSVGVSGANVLTF; CDR3nt: TGCAGCGTAGGGGTCTCTGGGGCCAACGTCCTGACTTTC
j_gene: TRBJ2-7; v_gene: TRBV27; d_gene: TRBD2; CDR3aa: CASSLGLAGAPSRQYF; CDR3nt: TGTGCCAGCAGTTTAGGACTAGCGGGGGCCCCCTCTAGGCAGTACTTC
j_gene: TRBJ1-5; v_gene: TRBV2; d_gene: NA; CDR3aa: CASTFLPGSNQPQHF; CDR3nt: TGTGCCAGCACCTTCCTACCGGGGTCGAATCAGCCCCAGCATTTT
j_gene: TRBJ2-3; v_gene: TRBV28; d_gene: TRBD1; CDR3aa: CASRTGGAIDTQYF; CDR3nt: TGTGCCAGCAGGACAGGGGGGGCCATAGATACGCAGTATTTT
j_gene: TRBJ1-3; v_gene: TRBV4-2; d_gene: NA; CDR3aa: CASSQERSGNTIYF; CDR3nt: TGTGCCAGCAGCCAAGAGAGGTCTGGAAACACCATATATTTT
j_gene: TRBJ2-7; v_gene: TRBV10-1; d_gene: TRBD2; CDR3aa: CASSEELGAGGSEQYF; CDR3nt: TGCGCCAGCAGTGAGGAACTCGGAGCGGGAGGCAGCGAGCAGTACTTC
j_gene: TRBJ2-2; v_gene: TRBV7-7; d_gene: NA; CDR3aa: CASSPRGGGSTGELFF; CDR3nt: TGTGCTAGCAGCCCCAGAGGGGGGGGGTCCACCGGGGAGCTGTTTTTT
j_gene: TRBJ2-1; v_gene: TRBV7-6; d_gene: TRBD2; CDR3aa: CASSQRLAVNEQFF; CDR3nt: TGTGCCAGCAGCCAGAGACTAGCGGTCAATGAGCAGTTCTTC
j_gene: TRBJ2-1; v_gene: TRBV15; d_gene: NA; CDR3aa: CATSRDQGNNEQFF; CDR3nt: TGTGCCACCAGCAGAGATCAGGGAAACAATGAGCAGTTCTTC
j_gene: TRBJ2-3; v_gene: TRBV12-5; d_gene: TRBD2; CDR3aa: CASGFAGLATDPGTQYF; CDR3nt: TGTGCTAGTGGTTTCGCTGGACTAGCGACCGATCCCGGTACGCAGTATTTT
j_gene: TRBJ1-1; v_gene: TRBV6-5; d_gene: NA; CDR3aa: CASSYKPGGGTEAFF; CDR3nt: TGTGCCAGCAGTTACAAACCCGGCGGAGGCACTGAAGCTTTCTTT
j_gene: TRBJ2-5; v_gene: TRBV4-1; d_gene: TRBD2; CDR3aa: CASSQEGGRDQETQYF; CDR3nt: TGCGCCAGCAGCCAAGAAGGCGGGAGGGACCAAGAGACCCAGTACTTC
j_gene: TRBJ2-2; v_gene: TRBV5-1; d_gene: TRBD2; CDR3aa: CASSLIGTSGSAGELFF; CDR3nt: TGCGCCAGCAGCTTGATCGGGACTAGCGGGAGCGCCGGGGAGCTGTTTTTT
j_gene: TRBJ2-2; v_gene: TRBV6-1; d_gene: NA; CDR3aa: CASSEGGGTGFGGELFF; CDR3nt: TGTGCCAGCAGTGAAGGGGGGGGAACAGGGTTTGGCGGGGAGCTGTTTTTT
j_gene: TRBJ2-3; v_gene: TRBV6-5; d_gene: NA; CDR3aa: CASSPTEAVNTQYF; CDR3nt: TGTGCCAGCAGCCCCACCGAGGCGGTAAATACGCAGTATTTT
j_gene: TRBJ1-5; v_gene: TRBV29-1; d_gene: TRBD1; CDR3aa: CSVAPGGNQPQHF; CDR3nt: TGCAGCGTTGCCCCAGGGGGTAATCAGCCCCAGCATTTT
j_gene: TRBJ1-1; v_gene: TRBV18; d_gene: TRBD1; CDR3aa: CASSPRGTVNTEAFF; CDR3nt: TGTGCCAGCTCACCCCGGGGGACAGTGAACACTGAAGCTTTCTTT
j_gene: TRBJ2-1; v_gene: TRBV5-1; d_gene: NA; CDR3aa: CASSYSTYNEQFF; CDR3nt: TGCGCCAGCAGCTATTCTACTTACAATGAGCAGTTCTTC
j_gene: TRBJ1-5; v_gene: TRBV30; d_gene: NA; CDR3aa: CAWSWDTNQPQHF; CDR3nt: TGTGCCTGGAGTTGGGACACCAATCAGCCCCAGCATTTT
j_gene: TRBJ2-1; v_gene: TRBV25-1; d_gene: NA; CDR3aa: CASRSNEQFF; CDR3nt: TGTGCCAGCAGGAGCAATGAGCAGTTCTTC
j_gene: TRBJ2-7; v_gene: TRBV27; d_gene: TRBD2; CDR3aa: CASSLKGGQYEQYF; CDR3nt: TGTGCCAGCAGTTTAAAGGGAGGGCAATACGAGCAGTACTTC
j_gene: TRBJ1-1; v_gene: TRBV6-5; d_gene: NA; CDR3aa: CASSYQNRVNTEAFF; CDR3nt: TGTGCCAGCAGTTACCAAAACCGGGTTAACACTGAAGCTTTCTTT
j_gene: TRBJ2-7; v_gene: TRBV30; d_gene: TRBD1; CDR3aa: CAWSVPGQSSGQYF; CDR3nt: TGTGCCTGGAGTGTACCGGGACAGAGCTCAGGGCAGTACTTC
j_gene: TRBJ1-4; v_gene: TRBV6-1; d_gene: TRBD1; CDR3aa: CASSESAGGNEKLFF; CDR3nt: TGTGCCAGCAGTGAAAGCGCAGGGGGCAATGAAAAACTGTTTTTT
j_gene: TRBJ1-1; v_gene: TRBV11-2; d_gene: NA; CDR3aa: CASSARNRENTEAFF; CDR3nt: TGTGCCAGCAGCGCCCGGAACAGGGAAAACACTGAAGCTTTCTTT